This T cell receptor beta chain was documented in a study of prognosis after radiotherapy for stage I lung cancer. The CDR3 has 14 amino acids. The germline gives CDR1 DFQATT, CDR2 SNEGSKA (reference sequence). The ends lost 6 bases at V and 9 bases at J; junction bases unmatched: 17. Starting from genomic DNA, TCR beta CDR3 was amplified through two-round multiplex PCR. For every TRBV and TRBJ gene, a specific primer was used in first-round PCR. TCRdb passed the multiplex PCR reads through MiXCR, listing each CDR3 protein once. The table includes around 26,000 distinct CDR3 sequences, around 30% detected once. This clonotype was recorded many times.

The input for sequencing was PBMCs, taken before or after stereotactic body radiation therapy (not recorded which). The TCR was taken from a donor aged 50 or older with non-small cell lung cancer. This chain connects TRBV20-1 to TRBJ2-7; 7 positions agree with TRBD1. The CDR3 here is CSAQPGQSAFRQYF. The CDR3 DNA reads TGCAGTGCCCAGCCGGGACAGTCCGCTTTTCGGCAGTACTTC.